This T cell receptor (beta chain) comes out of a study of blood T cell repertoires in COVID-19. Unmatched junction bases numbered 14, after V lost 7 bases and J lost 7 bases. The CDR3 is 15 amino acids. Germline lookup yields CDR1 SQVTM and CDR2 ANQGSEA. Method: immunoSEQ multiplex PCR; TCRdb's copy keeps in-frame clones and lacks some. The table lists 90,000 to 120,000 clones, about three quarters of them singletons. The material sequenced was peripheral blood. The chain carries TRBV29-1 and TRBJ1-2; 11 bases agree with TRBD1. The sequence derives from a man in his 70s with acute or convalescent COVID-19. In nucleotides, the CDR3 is TGCAGCGCCTTTTCGGGACAGGGGGGGTTTGGTGGCTACACCTTC. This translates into CSAFSGQGGFGGYTF.